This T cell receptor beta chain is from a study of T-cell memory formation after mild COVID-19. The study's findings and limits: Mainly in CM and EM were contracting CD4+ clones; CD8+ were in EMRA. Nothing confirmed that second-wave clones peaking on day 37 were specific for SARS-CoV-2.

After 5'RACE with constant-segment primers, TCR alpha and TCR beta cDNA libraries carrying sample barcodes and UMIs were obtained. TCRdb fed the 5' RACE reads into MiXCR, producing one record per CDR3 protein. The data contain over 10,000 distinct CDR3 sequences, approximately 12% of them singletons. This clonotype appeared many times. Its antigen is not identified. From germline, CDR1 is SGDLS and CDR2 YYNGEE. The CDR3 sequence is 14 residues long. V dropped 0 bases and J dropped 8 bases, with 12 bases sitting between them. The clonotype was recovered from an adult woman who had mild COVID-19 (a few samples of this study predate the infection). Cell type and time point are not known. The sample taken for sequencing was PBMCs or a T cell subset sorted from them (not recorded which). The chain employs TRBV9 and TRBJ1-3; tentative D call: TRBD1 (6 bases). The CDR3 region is CASSVGGAADTIYF. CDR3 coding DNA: TGTGCCAGCAGCGTAGGGGGGGCCGCGGACACCATATATTTT.